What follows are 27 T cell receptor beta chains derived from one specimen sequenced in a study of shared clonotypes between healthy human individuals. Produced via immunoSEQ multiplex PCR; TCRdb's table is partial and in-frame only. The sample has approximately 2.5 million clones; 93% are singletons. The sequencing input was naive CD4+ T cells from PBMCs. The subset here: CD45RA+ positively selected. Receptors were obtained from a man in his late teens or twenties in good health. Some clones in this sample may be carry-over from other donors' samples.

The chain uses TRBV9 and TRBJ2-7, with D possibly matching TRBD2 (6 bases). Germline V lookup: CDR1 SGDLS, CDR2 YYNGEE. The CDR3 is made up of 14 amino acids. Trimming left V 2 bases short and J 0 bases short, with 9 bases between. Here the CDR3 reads CASSVLGGSYEQYF. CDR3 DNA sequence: TGTGCCAGCAGCGTCCTGGGGGGCTCCTACGAGCAGTACTTC.

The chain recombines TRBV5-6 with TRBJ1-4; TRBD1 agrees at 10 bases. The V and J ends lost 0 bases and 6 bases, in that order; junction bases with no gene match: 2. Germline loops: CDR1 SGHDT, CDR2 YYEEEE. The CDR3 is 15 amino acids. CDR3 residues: CASSLEGQGYEKLFF. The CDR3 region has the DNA TGTGCCAGCAGCTTGGAGGGACAGGGGTATGAAAAACTGTTTTTT.

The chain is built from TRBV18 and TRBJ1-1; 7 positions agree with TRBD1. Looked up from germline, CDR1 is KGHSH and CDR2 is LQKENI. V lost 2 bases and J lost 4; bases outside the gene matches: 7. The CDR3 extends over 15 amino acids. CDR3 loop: CASSPTGQGVTEAFF. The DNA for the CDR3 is TGTGCCAGCTCACCAACGGGGCAGGGGGTCACTGAAGCTTTCTTT.

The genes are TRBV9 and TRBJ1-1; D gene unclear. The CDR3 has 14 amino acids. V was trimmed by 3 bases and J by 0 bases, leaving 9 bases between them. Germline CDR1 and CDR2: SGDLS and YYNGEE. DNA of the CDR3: TGTGCCAGCAGCGCCTCGGCCCTGAACACTGAAGCTTTCTTT. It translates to CASSASALNTEAFF.

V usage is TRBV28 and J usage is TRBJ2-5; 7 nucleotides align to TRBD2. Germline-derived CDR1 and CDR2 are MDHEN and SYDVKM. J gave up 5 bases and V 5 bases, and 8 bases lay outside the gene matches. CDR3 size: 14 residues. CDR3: CASSPPRGGETQYF. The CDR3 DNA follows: TGTGCCAGCAGTCCCCCCCGCGGGGGTGAGACCCAGTACTTC.

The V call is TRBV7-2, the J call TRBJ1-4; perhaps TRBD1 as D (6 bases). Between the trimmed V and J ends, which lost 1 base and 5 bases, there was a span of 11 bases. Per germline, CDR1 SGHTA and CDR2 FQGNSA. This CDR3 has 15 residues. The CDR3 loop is CASSLVGGRNEKLFF. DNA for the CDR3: TGTGCCAGCAGCTTAGTCGGGGGGCGCAATGAAAAACTGTTTTTT. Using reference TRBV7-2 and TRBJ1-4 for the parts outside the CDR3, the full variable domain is GAGVSQSPSNKVTEKGKDVELRCDPISGHTALYWYRQSLGQGLEFLIYFQGNSAPDKSGLPSDRFSAERTGGSVSTLTIQRTQQEDSAVYLCASSLVGGRNEKLFFGSGTQLSVL.

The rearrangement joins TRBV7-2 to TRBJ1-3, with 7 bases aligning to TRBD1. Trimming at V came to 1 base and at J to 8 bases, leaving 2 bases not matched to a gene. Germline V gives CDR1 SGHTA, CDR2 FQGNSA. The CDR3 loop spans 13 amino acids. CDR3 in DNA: TGTGCCAGCAGCTTAGTAAGGGGGCACACCATATATTTT. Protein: CASSLVRGHTIYF.

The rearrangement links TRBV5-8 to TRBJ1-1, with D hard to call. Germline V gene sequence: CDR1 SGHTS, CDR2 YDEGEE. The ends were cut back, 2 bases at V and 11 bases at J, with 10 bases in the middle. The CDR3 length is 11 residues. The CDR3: CASSLRLGAFF. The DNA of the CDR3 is TGTGCCAGCAGCTTACGACTGGGGGCTTTCTTT.

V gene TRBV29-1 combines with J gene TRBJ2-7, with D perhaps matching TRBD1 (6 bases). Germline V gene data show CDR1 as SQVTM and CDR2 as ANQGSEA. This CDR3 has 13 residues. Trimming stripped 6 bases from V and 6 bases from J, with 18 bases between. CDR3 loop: CSVNRDTGSEQYF. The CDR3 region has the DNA TGCAGCGTAAATCGGGACACCGGATCCGAGCAGTACTTC.

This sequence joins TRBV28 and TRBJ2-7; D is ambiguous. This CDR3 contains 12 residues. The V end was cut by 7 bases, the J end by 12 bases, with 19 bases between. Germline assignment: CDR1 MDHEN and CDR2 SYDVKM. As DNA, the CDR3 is TGTGCCAGCAAAAGCCCTCCAGCGAGGACGTACTTC. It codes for CASKSPPARTYF.

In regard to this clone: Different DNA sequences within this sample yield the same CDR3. CDR3 protein: CASSVGEGGPYEQYF. DNA of the CDR3: TGTGCCAGCAGCGTAGGGGAGGGAGGGCCTTACGAGCAGTACTTC. V is TRBV9 and J is TRBJ2-7; TRBD2 agrees at 7 bases. From germline, CDR1 is SGDLS and CDR2 YYNGEE. CDR3 size: 15 residues. The trim removed 0 bases at V and 4 bases at J, leaving 7 bases unmatched.

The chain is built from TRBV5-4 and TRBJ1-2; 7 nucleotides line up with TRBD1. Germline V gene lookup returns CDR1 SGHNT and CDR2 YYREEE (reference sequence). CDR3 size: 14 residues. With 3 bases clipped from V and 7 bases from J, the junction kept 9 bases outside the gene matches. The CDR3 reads CASSWEQGKGGYTF. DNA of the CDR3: TGTGCCAGCAGCTGGGAACAGGGGAAGGGTGGCTACACCTTC.

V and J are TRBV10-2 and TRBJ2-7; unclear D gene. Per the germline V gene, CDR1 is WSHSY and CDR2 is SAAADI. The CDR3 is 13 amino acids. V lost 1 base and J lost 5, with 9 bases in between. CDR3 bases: TGCGCCAGCAGTGAGTTGAAGGTCCACGAGCAGTACTTC. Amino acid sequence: CASSELKVHEQYF.

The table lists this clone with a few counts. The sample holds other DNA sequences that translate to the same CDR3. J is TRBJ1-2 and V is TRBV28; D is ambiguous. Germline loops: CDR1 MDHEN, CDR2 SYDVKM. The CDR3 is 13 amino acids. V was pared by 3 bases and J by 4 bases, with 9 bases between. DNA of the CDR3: TGTGCCAGCAGTTTGCTCGGAGGCTATGGCTACACCTTC. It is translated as CASSLLGGYGYTF.

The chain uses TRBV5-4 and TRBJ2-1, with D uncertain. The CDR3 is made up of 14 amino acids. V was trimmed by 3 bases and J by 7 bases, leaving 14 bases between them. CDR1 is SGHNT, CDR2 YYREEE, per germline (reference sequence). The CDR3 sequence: CASSSNTIGNEQFF. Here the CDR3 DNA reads TGTGCCAGCAGCTCAAATACAATAGGGAATGAGCAGTTCTTC.

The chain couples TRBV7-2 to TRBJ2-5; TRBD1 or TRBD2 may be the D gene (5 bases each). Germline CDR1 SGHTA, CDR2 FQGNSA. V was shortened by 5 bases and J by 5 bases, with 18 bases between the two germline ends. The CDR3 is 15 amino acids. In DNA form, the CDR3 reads TGTGCCAGCAGCATAAGACGGGGCCATGCCGAGACCCAGTACTTC. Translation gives CASSIRRGHAETQYF.

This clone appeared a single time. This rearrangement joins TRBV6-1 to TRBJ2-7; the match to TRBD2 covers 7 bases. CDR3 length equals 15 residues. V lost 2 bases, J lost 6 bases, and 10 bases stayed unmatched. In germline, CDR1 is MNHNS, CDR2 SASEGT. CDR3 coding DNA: TGTGCCAGCAGTGAACGGGGCGGGGGAGAGGGCGAGCAGTACTTC. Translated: CASSERGGGEGEQYF.

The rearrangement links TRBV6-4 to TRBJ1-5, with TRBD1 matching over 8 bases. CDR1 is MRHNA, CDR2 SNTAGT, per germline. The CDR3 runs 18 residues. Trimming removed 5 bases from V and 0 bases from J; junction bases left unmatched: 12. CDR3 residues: CASSTRTGSPFSNQPQHF. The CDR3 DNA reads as TGTGCCAGCAGTACCAGGACAGGGTCCCCGTTTAGCAATCAGCCCCAGCATTTT.

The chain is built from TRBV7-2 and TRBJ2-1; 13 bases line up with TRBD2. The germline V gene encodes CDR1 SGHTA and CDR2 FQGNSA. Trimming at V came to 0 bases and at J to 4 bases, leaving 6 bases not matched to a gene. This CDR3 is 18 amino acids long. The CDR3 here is CASSLAETSGRPYNEQFF. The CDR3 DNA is TGTGCCAGCAGCTTAGCGGAGACTAGCGGGAGGCCATACAATGAGCAGTTCTTC.

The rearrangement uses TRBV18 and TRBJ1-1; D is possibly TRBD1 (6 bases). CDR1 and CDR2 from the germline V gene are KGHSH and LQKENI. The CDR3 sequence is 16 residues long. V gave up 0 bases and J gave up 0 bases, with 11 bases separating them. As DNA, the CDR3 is TGTGCCAGCTCACCACCGTTAGGGACAATGAACACTGAAGCTTTCTTT. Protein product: CASSPPLGTMNTEAFF.

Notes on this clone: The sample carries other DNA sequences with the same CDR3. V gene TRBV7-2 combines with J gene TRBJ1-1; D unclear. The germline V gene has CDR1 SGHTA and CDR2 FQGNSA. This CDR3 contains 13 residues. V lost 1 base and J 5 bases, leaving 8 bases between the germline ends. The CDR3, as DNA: TGTGCCAGCAGCTTAGACCGGGGTACTGAAGCTTTCTTT. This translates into CASSLDRGTEAFF.

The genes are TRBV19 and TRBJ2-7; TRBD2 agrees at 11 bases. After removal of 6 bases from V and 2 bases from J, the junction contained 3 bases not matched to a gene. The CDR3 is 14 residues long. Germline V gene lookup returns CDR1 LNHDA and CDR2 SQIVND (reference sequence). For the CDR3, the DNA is TGTGCCAGTAGATATAGCGGGAGGGCCTACGAGCAGTACTTC. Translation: CASRYSGRAYEQYF.

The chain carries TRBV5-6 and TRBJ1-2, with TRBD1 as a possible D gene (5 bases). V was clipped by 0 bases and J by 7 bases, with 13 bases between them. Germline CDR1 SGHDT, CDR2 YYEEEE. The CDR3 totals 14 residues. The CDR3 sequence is CASSLAGRGGGYTF. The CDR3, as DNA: TGTGCCAGCAGCTTGGCGGGACGGGGAGGTGGCTACACCTTC. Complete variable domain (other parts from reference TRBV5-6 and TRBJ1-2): DAGVTQSPTHLIKTRGQQVTLRCSPKSGHDTVSWYQQALGQGPQFIFQYYEEEERQRGNFPDRFSGHQFPNYSSELNVNALLLGDSALYLCASSLAGRGGGYTFGSGTRLTVV.

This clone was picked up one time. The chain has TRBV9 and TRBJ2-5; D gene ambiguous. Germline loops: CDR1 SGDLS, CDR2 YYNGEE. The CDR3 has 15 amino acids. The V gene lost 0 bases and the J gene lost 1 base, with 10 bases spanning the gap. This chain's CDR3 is CASSVGSDPQETQYF. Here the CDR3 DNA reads TGTGCCAGCAGCGTAGGATCAGATCCCCAAGAGACCCAGTACTTC.

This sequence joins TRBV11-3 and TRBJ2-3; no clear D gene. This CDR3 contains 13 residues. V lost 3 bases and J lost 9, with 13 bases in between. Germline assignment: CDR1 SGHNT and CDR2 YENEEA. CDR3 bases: TGTGCCAGCAGCTTTCGCCCCCGGGCCACGCAGTATTTT. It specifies CASSFRPRATQYF.

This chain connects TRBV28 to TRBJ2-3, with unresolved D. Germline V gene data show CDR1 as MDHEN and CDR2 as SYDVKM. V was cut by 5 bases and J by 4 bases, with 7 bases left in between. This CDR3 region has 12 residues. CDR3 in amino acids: CASSTMADTQYF. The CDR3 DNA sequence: TGTGCCAGCAGTACTATGGCAGATACGCAGTATTTT.

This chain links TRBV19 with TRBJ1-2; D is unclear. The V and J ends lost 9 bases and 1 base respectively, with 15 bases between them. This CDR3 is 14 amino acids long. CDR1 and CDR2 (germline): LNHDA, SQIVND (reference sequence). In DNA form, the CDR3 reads TGTGCCAGCTCGATAGCTCGGGATAACTATGGCTACACCTTC. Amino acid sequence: CASSIARDNYGYTF.